This is a list of T cell receptor beta chains from one sample in a study of blood T cell repertoires in COVID-19. Assay: immunoSEQ multiplex PCR; the TCRdb copy retains only in-frame clones and omits some. The table includes around 50,000 clones, 70% to 85% detected once. The material sequenced was PBMCs or T cells enriched from blood (not recorded which). The receptors shown here come from a woman aged 50 to 60 with acute COVID-19. Each CDR3 is given with its conserved first and last residue. The order of the fields is CDR3 protein, CDR3 DNA, clone size, CDR3 length, V gene, J gene, D gene. D genes are given only for firm matches. Expanded clones get a size class; other rows say once, few or many, or leave the size out.

CATKVLGDNQPQHF	TGTGCCACTAAGGTCCTAGGGGACAATCAGCCCCAGCATTTT	NA	14	TRBV6-5	TRBJ1-5	NA
CASTGQGRETQYF	TGTGCCAGCACGGGACAGGGTCGTGAGACCCAGTACTTC	NA	13	TRBV27	TRBJ2-5	TRBD1
CASSVGASSYNEQFF	TGTGCCAGCAGCGTAGGAGCTAGCTCCTACAATGAGCAGTTCTTC	few	15	TRBV9	TRBJ2-1	NA
CASRDRELFF	TGTGCCAGCAGGGACAGAGAACTGTTTTTT	few	10	TRBV2	TRBJ1-4	NA
CASSLSSGGAEDTQYF	TGTGCCAGCAGCTTATCTAGCGGGGGGGCTGAAGATACGCAGTATTTT	NA	16	TRBV13	TRBJ2-3	TRBD2
CASSGASGSNTGELFF	TGTGCCAGCAGTGGGGCTAGCGGGTCTAACACCGGGGAGCTGTTTTTT	few	16	TRBV2	TRBJ2-2	TRBD2
CASSLFYGQGRGKDYGYTF	TGTGCCAGCAGTTTATTCTACGGACAGGGAAGGGGTAAAGACTATGGCTACACCTTC	NA	19	TRBV28	TRBJ1-2	TRBD1
CASSLARHDTDTQYF	TGTGCCAGCAGCTTGGCTAGGCACGACACAGATACGCAGTATTTT	NA	15	TRBV7-9	TRBJ2-3	NA
CASNSGEQGSNQPQHF	TGTGCCAGCAACTCGGGCGAACAGGGTAGCAATCAGCCCCAGCATTTT	NA	16	TRBV6-6	TRBJ1-5	NA
CASSRMGLETQYF	TGTGCCAGCAGCCGAATGGGCCTGGAGACCCAGTACTTC	NA	13	TRBV3-1/TRBV3-2	TRBJ2-5	NA
CASSPRHGEGYTF	TGTGCCAGCAGCCCCCGGCACGGGGAGGGCTACACCTTC	NA	13	TRBV11-3	TRBJ1-2	NA
CASSQEKVRVNSPLHF	TGCGCCAGCAGCCAAGAAAAAGTGAGGGTGAATTCACCCCTCCACTTT	once	16	TRBV4-1	TRBJ1-6	NA
CASSWGLAGQETQYF	TGTGCCAGCAGTTGGGGACTAGCGGGCCAAGAGACCCAGTACTTC	few	15	TRBV6-5	TRBJ2-5	TRBD2
CASSAPGGPADTQYF	TGTGCCAGCAGCGCGCCGGGGGGGCCCGCAGATACGCAGTATTTT	NA	15	TRBV9	TRBJ2-3	TRBD2
CASSSAIRQGGTYEQYF	TGCGCCAGCAGCTCCGCAATTCGACAGGGGGGTACCTACGAGCAGTACTTC	NA	17	TRBV5-1	TRBJ2-7	TRBD1
CASSFSTLSSYNSPLHF	TGCGCCAGCAGCTTTTCAACCTTGAGCTCCTATAATTCACCCCTCCACTTT	NA	17	TRBV5-1	TRBJ1-6	NA
CASSVQGRRNSPLHF	TGTGCCAGCAGCGTACAGGGTCGTAGGAATTCACCCCTCCACTTT	NA	15	TRBV5-8	TRBJ1-6	NA
CASSLERRPNEKLFF	TGTGCCAGCAGCTTAGAGCGCAGACCTAATGAAAAACTGTTTTTT	NA	15	TRBV7-8	TRBJ1-4	NA
CASSSPTGSTDTQYF	TGTGCCAGCAGCTCTCCCACAGGGAGCACAGATACGCAGTATTTT	NA	15	TRBV5-4	TRBJ2-3	NA
CASSLGDRVGTEAFF	TGCGCCAGCAGCTTAGGGGACAGGGTTGGAACTGAAGCTTTCTTT	few	15	TRBV5-1	TRBJ1-1	TRBD1